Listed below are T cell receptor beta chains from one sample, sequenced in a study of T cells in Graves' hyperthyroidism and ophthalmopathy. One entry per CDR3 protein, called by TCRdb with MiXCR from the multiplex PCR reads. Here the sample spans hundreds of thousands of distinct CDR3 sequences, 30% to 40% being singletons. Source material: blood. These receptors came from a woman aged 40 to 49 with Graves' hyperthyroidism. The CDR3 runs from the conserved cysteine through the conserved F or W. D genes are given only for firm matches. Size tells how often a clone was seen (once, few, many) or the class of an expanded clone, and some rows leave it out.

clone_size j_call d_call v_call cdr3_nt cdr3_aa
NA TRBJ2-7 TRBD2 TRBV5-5 TGTGCCAGCAGCTTACTAGCGGGGGGTTTGTACGAGCAGTACTTC CASSLLAGGLYEQYF
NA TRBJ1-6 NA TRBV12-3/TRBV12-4 TGTGCCAGCAGTTTATATGGCAGTAGGCCCATCCACTTT CASSLYGSRPIHF
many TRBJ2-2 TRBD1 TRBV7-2 TGTGCCAGCAGCTTATCAGGGGGTAACACCGGGGAGCTGTTTTTT CASSLSGGNTGELFF
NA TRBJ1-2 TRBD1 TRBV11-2 TGTGCCAGCAGCCCCTGGGACAGGGGATCGAAGGGCTACACCTTC CASSPWDRGSKGYTF
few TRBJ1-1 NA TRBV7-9 TGTGCCAGCAGCTTTTACCCGAACACTGAAGCTTTCTTT CASSFYPNTEAFF
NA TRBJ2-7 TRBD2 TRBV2 TGTGCCAGCAGTGAACTAGCGGGAGGGGTCCCATACGAGCAGTACTTC CASSELAGGVPYEQYF
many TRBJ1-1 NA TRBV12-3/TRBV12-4 TGTGCCAGCAGATCAGGGACTGAAGCTTTCTTT CASRSGTEAFF
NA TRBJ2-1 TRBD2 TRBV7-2 TGTGCCAGCAGCTTAGCGAAAGCGGGGGGAAAGCAGGAGCAGTTCTTC CASSLAKAGGKQEQFF
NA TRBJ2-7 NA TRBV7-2 TGTGCCAGCAGCTGGGGGGAGAGCTACGAGCAGTACTTC CASSWGESYEQYF
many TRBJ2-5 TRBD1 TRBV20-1 TGCAGTGCTAGGCGGGTCAGGGGGAGCGAAGAGACCCAGTACTTC CSARRVRGSEETQYF
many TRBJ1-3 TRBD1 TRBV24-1 TGTGCCACCAGTGACGACAGGGTTGGAAACACCATATATTTT CATSDDRVGNTIYF
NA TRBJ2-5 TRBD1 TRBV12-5 TGTGCTAGTGGCCCGGGACAGGTGGGTCAACAGACCCAGTACTTC CASGPGQVGQQTQYF
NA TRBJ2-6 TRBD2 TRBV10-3 TGTGCCATCATGGGACTAGCGGGGGCCAACGTCCTGACTTTC CAIMGLAGANVLTF
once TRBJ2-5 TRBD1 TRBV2 TGTGCCAGCAGTGGTAGACAGGGGGCAGAGACCCAGTACTTC CASSGRQGAETQYF
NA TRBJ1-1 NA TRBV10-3 TGTGCCATCAGTTCATACCGGGAGAAGAACACTGAAGCTTTCTTT CAISSYREKNTEAFF
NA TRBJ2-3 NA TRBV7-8 TGTGCCAGCAGCTTCAGGGGGGGAGGCACAGATACGCAGTATTTT CASSFRGGGTDTQYF